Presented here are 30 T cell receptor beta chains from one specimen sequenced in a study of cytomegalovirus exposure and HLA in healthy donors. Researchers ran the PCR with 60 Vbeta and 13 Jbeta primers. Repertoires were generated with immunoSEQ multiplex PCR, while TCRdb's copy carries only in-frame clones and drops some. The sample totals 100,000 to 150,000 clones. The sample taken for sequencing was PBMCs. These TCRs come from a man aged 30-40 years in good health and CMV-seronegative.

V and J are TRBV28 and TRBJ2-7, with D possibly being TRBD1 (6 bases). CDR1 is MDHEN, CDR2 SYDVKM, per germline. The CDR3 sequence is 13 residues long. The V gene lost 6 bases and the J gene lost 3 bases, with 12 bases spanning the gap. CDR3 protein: CASSRGFGYEQYF. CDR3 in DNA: TGTGCCAGCAGCAGGGGTTTCGGCTACGAGCAGTACTTC.

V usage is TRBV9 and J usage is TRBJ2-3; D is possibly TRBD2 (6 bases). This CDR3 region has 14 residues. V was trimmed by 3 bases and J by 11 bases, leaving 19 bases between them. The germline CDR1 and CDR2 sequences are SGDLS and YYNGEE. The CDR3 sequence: CASSGRDSRARQYF. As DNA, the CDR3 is TGTGCCAGCAGCGGACGGGACTCCCGGGCGAGGCAGTATTTT.

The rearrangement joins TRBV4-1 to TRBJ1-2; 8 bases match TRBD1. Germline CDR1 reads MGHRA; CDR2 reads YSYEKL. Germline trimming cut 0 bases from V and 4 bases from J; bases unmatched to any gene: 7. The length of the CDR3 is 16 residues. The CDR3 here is CASSQERAGGTYGYTF. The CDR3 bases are TGCGCCAGCAGCCAAGAAAGGGCAGGGGGCACCTATGGCTACACCTTC.

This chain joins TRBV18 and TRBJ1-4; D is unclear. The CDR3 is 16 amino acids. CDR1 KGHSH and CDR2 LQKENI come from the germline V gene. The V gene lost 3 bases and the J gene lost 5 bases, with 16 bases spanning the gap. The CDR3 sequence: CASSPQMAGRNEKLFF. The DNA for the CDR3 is TGTGCCAGCTCACCTCAAATGGCAGGTAGAAATGAAAAACTGTTTTTT.

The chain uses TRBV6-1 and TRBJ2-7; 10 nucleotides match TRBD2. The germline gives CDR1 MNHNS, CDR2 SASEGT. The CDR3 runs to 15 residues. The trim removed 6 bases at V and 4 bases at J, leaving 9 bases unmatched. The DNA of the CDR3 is TGTGCCAGCAGGGCTACTAGCGGGACCCTATACGAGCAGTACTTC. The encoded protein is CASRATSGTLYEQYF.

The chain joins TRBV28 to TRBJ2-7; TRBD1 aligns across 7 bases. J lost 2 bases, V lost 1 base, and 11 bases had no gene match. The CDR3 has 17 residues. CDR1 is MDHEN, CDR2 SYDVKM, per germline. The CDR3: CASSLSRQGTAPYEQYF. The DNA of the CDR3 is TGTGCCAGCAGTTTATCACGACAGGGTACGGCGCCCTACGAGCAGTACTTC.

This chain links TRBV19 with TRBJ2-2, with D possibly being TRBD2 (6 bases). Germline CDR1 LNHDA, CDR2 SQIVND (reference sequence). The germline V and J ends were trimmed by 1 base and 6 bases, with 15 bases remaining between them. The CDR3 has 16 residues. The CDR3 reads CASSIVRGVLAGELFF. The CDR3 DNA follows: TGTGCCAGTAGTATAGTCCGCGGGGTACTAGCCGGGGAGCTGTTTTTT.

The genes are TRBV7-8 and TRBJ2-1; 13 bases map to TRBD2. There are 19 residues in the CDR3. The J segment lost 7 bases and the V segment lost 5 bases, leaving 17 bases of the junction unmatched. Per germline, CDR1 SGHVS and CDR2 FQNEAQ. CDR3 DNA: TGTGCCAGCAGCGGTCTAACTAGCGGGAGGGCGGTGGTCCGGAATGAGCAGTTCTTC. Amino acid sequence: CASSGLTSGRAVVRNEQFF.

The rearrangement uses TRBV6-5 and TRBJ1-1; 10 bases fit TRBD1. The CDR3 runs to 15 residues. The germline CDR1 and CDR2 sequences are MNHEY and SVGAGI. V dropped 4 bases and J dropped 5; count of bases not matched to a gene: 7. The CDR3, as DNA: TGTGCCAGCAGTTCATACGGACAGGGGGATACTGAAGCTTTCTTT. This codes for CASSSYGQGDTEAFF.

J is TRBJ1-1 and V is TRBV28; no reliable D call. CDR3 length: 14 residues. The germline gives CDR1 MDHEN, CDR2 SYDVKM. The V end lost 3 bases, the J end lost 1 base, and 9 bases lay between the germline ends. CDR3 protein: CASSFTESNTEAFF. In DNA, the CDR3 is TGTGCCAGCAGTTTCACGGAGTCGAACACTGAAGCTTTCTTT.

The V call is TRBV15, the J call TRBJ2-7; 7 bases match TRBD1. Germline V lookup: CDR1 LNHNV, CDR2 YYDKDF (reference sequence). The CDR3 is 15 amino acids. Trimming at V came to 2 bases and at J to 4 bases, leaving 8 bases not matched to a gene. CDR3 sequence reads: CATSRPRDRGYEQYF. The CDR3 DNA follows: TGTGCCACCAGCAGACCCCGGGACAGAGGGTACGAGCAGTACTTC.

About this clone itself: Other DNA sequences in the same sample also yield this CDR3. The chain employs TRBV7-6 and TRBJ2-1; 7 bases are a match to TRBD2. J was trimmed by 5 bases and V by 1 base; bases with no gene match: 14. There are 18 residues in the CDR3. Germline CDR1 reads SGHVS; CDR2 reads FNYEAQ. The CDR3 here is CASSLVSRTSGGDNEQFF. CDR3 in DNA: TGTGCCAGCAGCTTAGTTTCAAGGACTAGTGGAGGCGACAATGAGCAGTTCTTC.

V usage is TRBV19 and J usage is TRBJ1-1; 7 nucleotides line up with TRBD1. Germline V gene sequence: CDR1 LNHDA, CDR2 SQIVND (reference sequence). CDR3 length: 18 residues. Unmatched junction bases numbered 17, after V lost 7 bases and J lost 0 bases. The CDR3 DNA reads TGTGCCAGTACCCCGAGTAGGGACAGACTTTTTATGAACACTGAAGCTTTCTTT. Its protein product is CASTPSRDRLFMNTEAFF.

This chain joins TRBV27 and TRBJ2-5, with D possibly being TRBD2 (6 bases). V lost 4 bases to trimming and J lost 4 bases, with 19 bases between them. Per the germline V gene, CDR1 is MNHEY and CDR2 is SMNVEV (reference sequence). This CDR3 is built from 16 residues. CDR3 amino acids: CASSSPGLAVRETQYF. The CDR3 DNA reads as TGTGCCAGCAGTTCACCGGGACTGGCGGTTCGAGAGACCCAGTACTTC.

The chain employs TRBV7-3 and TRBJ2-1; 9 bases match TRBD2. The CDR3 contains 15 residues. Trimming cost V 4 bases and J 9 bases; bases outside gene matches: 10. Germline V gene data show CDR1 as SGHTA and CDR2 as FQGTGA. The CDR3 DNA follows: TGTGCCAGCAGCTCCATAGCGGGAGTTGAGGGTGAGCAGTTCTTC. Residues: CASSSIAGVEGEQFF.

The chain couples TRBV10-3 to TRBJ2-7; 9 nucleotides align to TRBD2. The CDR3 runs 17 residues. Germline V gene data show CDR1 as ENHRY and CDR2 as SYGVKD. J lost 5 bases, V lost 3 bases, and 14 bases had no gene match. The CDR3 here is CAISEGPSGIQANEQYF. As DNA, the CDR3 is TGTGCCATCAGTGAAGGTCCTAGCGGGATCCAGGCTAACGAGCAGTACTTC.

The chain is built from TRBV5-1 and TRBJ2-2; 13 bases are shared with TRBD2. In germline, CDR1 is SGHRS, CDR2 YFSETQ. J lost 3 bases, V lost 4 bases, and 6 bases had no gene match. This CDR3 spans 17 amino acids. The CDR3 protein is CASSDRTSGSDTGELFF. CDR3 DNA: TGCGCCAGCAGCGATAGGACTAGCGGGAGTGACACCGGGGAGCTGTTTTTT. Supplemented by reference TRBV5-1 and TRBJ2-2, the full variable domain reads KAGVTQTPRYLIKTRGQQVTLSCSPISGHRSVSWYQQTPGQGLQFLFEYFSETQRNKGNFPGRFSGRQFSNSRSEMNVSTLELGDSALYLCASSDRTSGSDTGELFFGEGSRLTVL.

The CDR3 reads CASSRQTSYEQYF. DNA for the CDR3: TGTGCCAGCAGCCGACAGACCTCCTACGAGCAGTACTTC. The V gene is TRBV5-4, the J gene TRBJ2-7; a possible D gene is TRBD1 (5 bases). The length of the CDR3 is 13 residues. In germline, CDR1 is SGHNT, CDR2 YYREEE (reference sequence). The germline V and J ends were trimmed by 4 bases and 0 bases, with 8 bases remaining between them.

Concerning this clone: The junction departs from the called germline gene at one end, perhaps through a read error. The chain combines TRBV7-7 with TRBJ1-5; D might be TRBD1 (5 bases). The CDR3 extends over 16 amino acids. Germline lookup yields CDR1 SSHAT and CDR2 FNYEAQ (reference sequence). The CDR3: CASSPRKGSSNQPQHF. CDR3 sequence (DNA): TGTGCTAGCAGCCCCCGTAAGGGGTCAAGCAATCAGCCCCAGCATTTT.

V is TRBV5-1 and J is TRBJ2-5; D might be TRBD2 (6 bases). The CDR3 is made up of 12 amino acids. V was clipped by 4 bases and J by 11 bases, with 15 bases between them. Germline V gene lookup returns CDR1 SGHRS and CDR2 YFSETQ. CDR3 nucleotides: TGCGCCAGCAGCCTTACGACGGGGGAGCAGTACTTC. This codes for CASSLTTGEQYF.

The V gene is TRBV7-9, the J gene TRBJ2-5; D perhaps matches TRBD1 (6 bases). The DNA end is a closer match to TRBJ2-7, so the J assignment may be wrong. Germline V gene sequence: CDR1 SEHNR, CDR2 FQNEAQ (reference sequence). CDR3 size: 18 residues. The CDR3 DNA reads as TGTGCCAGCAGTGGCACAGGGACCCGCGCGTTTTTCTCCTACGAGCAGTACTTC. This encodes CASSGTGTRAFFSYEQYF.

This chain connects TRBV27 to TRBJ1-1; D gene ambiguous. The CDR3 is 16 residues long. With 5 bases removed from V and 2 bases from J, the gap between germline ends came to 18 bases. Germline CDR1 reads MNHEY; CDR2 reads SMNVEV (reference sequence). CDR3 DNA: TGTGCCAGCAGTCCCCGGAGCGGAATTATTAACACTGAAGCTTTCTTT. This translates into CASSPRSGIINTEAFF.

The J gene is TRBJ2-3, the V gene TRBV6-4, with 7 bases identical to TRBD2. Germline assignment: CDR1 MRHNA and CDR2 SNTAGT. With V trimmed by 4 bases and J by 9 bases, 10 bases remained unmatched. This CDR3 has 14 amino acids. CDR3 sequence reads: CASSVASGTATQYF. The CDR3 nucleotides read TGTGCCAGCAGTGTGGCTAGCGGCACGGCGACGCAGTATTTT.

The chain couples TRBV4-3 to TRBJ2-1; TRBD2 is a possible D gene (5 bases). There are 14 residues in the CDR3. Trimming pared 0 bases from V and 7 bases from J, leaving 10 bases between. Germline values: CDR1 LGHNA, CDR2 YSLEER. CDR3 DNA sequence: TGCGCCAGCAGCCAAGAGTTAGCGCTTAATGAGCAGTTCTTC. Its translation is CASSQELALNEQFF.

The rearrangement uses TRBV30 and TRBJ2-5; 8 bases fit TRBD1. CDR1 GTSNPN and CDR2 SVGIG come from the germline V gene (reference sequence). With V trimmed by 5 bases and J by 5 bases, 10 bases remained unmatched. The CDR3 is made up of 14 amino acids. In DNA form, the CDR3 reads TGTGCCTGGTGGACAGGGCGTCTGGGGGAGACCCAGTACTTC. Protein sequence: CAWWTGRLGETQYF.

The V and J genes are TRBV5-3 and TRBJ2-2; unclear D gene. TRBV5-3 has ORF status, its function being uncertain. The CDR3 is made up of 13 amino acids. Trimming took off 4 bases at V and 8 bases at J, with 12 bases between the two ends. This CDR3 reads CARSPRKIGELFF. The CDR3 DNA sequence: TGTGCCAGAAGCCCTAGAAAGATTGGGGAGCTGTTTTTT.

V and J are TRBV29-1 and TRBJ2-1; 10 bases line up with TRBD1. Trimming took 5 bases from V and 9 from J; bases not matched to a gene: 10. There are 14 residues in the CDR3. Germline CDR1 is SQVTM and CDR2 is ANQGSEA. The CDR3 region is CSVRHSTGGGEQFF. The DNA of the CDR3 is TGCAGCGTTCGCCATTCGACAGGGGGCGGTGAGCAGTTCTTC.

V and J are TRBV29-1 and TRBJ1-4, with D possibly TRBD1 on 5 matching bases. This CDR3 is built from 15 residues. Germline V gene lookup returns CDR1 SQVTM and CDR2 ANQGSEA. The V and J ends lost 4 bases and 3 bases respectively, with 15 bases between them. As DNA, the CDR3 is TGCAGCGTTGTAGTACCAGGGCCTGCTAATGAAAAACTGTTTTTT. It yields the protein CSVVVPGPANEKLFF.

The CDR3 DNA sequence: TGTGCCAGCAGCTCCGGGGGGGAGGGGACAGGGGGGTCACCCCTCCACTTT. It is translated as CASSSGGEGTGGSPLHF. V gene TRBV11-2 combines with J gene TRBJ1-6, with 11 bases aligning to TRBD1. Germline values: CDR1 SGHAT, CDR2 FQNNGV. V shed 4 bases, J shed 10 bases, and the junction held 12 bases outside the gene matches. This CDR3 is 17 amino acids long.

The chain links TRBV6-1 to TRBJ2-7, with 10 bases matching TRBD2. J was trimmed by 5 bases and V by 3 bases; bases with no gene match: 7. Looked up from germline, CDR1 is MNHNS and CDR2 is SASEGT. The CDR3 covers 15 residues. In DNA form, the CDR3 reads TGTGCCAGCAGTGATTCGGCTAGCGGGAGACACGAGCAGTACTTC. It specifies CASSDSASGRHEQYF.